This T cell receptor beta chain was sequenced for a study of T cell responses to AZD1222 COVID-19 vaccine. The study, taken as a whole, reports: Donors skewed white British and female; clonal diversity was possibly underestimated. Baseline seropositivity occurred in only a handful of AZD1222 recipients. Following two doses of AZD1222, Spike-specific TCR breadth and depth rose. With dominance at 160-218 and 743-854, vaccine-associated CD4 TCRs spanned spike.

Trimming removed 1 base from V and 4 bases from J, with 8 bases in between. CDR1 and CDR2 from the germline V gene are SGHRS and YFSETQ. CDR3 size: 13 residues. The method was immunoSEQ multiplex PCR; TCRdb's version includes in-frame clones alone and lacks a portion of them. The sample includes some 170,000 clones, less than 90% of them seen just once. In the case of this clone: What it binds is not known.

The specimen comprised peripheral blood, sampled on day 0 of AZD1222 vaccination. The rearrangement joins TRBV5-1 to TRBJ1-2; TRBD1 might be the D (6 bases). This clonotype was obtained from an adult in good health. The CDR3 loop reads CASSLTGIYGYTF. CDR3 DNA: TGCGCCAGCAGCTTGACAGGGATCTATGGCTACACCTTC.